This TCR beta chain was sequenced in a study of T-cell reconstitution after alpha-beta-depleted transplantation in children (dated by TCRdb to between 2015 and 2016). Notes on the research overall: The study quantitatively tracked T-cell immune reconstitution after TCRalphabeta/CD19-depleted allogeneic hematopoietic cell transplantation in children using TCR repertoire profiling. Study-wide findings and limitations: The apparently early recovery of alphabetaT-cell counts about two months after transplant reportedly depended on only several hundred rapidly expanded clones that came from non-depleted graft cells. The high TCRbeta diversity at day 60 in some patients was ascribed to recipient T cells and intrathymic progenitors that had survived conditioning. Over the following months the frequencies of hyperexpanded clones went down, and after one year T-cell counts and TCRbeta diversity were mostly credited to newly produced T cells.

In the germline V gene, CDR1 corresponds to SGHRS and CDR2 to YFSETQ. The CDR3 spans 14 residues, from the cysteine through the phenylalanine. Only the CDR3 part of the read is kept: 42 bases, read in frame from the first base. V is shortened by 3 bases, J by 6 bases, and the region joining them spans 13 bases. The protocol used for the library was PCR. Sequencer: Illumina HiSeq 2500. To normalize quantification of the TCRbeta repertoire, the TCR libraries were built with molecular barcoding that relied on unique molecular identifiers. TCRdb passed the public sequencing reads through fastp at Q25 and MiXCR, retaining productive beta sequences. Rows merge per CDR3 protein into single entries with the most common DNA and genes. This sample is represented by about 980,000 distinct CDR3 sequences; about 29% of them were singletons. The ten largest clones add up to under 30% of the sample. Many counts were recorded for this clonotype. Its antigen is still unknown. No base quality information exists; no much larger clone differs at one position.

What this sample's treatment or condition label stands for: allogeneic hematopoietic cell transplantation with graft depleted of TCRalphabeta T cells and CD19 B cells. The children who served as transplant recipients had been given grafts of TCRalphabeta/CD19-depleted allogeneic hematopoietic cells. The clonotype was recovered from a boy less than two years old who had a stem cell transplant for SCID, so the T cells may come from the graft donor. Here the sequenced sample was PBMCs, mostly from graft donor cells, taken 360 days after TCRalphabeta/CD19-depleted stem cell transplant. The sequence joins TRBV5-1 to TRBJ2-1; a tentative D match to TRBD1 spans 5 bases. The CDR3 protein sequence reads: CASSWNGQINEQFF. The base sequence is TGCGCCAGCAGCTGGAACGGACAAATCAATGAGCAGTTCTTC.